This T cell receptor (beta chain) was captured by sequencing in a study of blood T cell repertoires in COVID-19. About the study: PBMCs, B-cell-depleted T cells, or T cells were the source of the cDNA or gDNA that made up the material.

Authors' analysis steps: Reference gene primer amplification gave estimated nucleated cell counts. Measured with immunoSEQ multiplex PCR; TCRdb has only the in-frame clones, and not every one. That table supplies the V and J calls and clone size; D and trimming were determined from the DNA. The sample yields some 91,000 clones, approximately 80% seen once. This clone was seen a few times. Looked up from germline, CDR1 is LNHDA and CDR2 is SQIVND (reference sequence). The CDR3 covers 14 residues. V dropped 1 base and J dropped 4 bases, with 7 bases sitting between them. The sample consisted of peripheral blood. The rearrangement uses TRBV19 and TRBJ2-2; D might be TRBD2 (6 bases). The TCR sequence derives from a man in his sixties or seventies with acute or convalescent COVID-19. CDR3 sequence: CASSIAGSTGELFF. CDR3 DNA sequence: TGTGCCAGTAGTATAGCCGGGAGCACCGGGGAGCTGTTTTTT.